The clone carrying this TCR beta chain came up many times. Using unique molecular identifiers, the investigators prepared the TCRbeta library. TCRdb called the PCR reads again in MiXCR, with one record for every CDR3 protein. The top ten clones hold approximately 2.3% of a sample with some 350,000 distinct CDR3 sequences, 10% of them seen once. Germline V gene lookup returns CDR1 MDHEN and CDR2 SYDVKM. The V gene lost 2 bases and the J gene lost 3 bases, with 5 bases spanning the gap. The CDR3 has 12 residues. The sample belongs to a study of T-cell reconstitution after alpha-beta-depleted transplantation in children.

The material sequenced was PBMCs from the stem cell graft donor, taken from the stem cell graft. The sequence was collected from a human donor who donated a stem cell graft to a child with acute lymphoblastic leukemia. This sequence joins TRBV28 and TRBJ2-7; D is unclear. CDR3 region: CASSLLGYEQYF. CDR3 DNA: TGTGCCAGCAGTTTACTGGGCTACGAGCAGTACTTC.